This TCR beta chain was captured by sequencing in a study of blood T cell repertoires in COVID-19. The wider study: The analysed material was cDNA or gDNA that came from T cells, B-cell-depleted T cells, or PBMCs.

This clone was detected once. The V and J ends lost 1 base and 1 base respectively, with 11 bases between them. CDR1 SGHAT and CDR2 FQNNGV come from the germline V gene. The CDR3 is 16 amino acids. Per the authors' pipeline: Nucleated cell number was recorded as an estimate derived from reference gene primer amplification. Repertoires were generated with immunoSEQ multiplex PCR, while TCRdb's copy carries only in-frame clones and drops some. That table is the source of V, J and clone size, and D and trimming were worked out from the DNA. The table has some 40,000 clones, around nine tenths seen once. The sequencing input was peripheral blood. This receptor was identified in a human donor in a cohort sampled during active COVID-19. The chain carries TRBV11-2 and TRBJ2-4, with D perhaps TRBD1 (6 bases). The CDR3 coding sequence is TGTGCCAGCAGCTTAGGCCGACAGGTGGCCAAAAACATTCAGTACTTC. Its translation is CASSLGRQVAKNIQYF.